Listed here is a single TCR beta chain. There is no known antigen for this receptor. No base-level quality is on record; no much larger clone is a single base apart. These data are taken from a study of PD-1 blockade in classical Hodgkin lymphoma (dated by TCRdb to between 2020 and 2021). Regarding the research as a whole: Nivolumab dosing was 3 mg/kg intravenously every 2 weeks, continuing until either disease progression or unacceptable toxicity. The study used TCR beta sequencing and CyTOF to define a peripheral blood immune signature of response to PD-1 blockade in classical Hodgkin lymphoma.

The time point label of this sample denotes: cycle 2 day 1 (C2D1) of nivolumab. Every trial patient had relapsed following autologous stem cell transplantation, and prior brentuximab vedotin exposure was what differed among cohorts A, B and C. The trial cohort comprised about 60 patients with relapsed/refractory classical Hodgkin lymphoma whose best overall responses were complete response, partial response or progressive disease. Trial patients were treated with single-agent nivolumab in the multi-cohort phase II CheckMate 205 trial. An independent review committee assessed best overall response by applying the 2007 International Working Group response criteria. Trial PBMCs were obtained immediately prior to nivolumab initiation (C1D1) and on therapy at cycle 2 day 1 and cycle 4 day 1. Peripheral blood was collected in 8 mL Vacutainer Cell Preparation Tubes, from which PBMCs were isolated by centrifugation and then cryopreserved.

The Qiagen DNeasy kit was used to extract genomic DNA from unsorted PBMCs and from the negatively selected CD4+ and CD8+ fractions. Amplification of TCR beta CDR3 regions was done by immunoSEQ multiplex PCR with primers that anneal to V and J segments. A synthetic immune receptor repertoire was used to minimize amplification bias, and any remaining bias was removed computationally after sequencing. The paper's processing steps were these. Repertoire diversity was quantified as the Shannon entropy index using custom Python scripts. The unsorted, CD4+ and CD8+ repertoires were each analyzed separately, with the exception of combined analyses, where CD4+ and CD8+ sequences were merged in silico. A clone was considered expanded if an increase in frequency of at least 2-fold after treatment relative to C1D1 was found, and a pseudocount of 0.5 was applied to clones undetected at baseline. Singleton clones were defined as clones with 0 or 1 copy at C1D1, and non-singleton clones were defined as clones with 2 or more copies. Clones expanded in unsorted samples were annotated as CD4+, CD8+ or unknown by matching protein sequences in sorted samples from the same patient. Wilcoxon tests on paired samples were used to test diversity changes from C1D1 to C4D1. TCRdb re-hosts the immuneACCESS table, in-frame sequences only. Its copies lack some clones; in the studies checked, an unresolved V gene accounts for under half of them, and the cause for the rest is not known. The V and J calls and clone size are taken from that table; D and trimming were inferred from the DNA. Within this sample are more than 140,000 clones, with 78% of them counted one time only. Together, the top ten hold about 9% of the sample.

Results and caveats for the whole study, not just this receptor: By C4D1, a significant rise was seen in CD4+ TCR diversity but not in CD8+ TCR diversity (p=0.0027 vs p=0.16), and the rise was most apparent among complete responders (p=0.02). Trial patients with a complete response had baseline diversity similar to that of newly diagnosed patients, while partial responders and progressors had significantly lower diversity. Baseline TCR diversity was reported to be lower in newly diagnosed patients than in healthy donors and to be lower still in relapsed/refractory patients. Patients starting nivolumab less than 1 year after ASCT had lower diversity and were excluded from later analyses to avoid confounding by immune reconstitution. The study was restricted to a single clinical trial cohort, and the causes of repertoire differences, possibly disease activity or prior therapy, were left undefined.

The CDR3 runs 13 amino acids, cysteine and phenylalanine included. Only the CDR3 region is kept as DNA, spanning 39 bases read in frame from base 1. CDR1 GTSNPN and CDR2 SVGIG were looked up in the germline V gene (reference sequence). V sheds 2 bases and J sheds 1 base, leaving 5 bases between their ends. The chain couples TRBV30 to TRBJ2-2; the D gene identity is not certain. The sequence was collected from a human donor with classical Hodgkin lymphoma. The sequenced sample was peripheral blood mononuclear cells (PBMCs), obtained before the second cycle of nivolumab. Here is the DNA: TGTGCCTGGAGTACGGGGAACACCGGGGAGCTGTTTTTT. It encodes CAWSTGNTGELFF.